The entry below describes one T cell receptor (beta chain). What it recognizes is unknown. Sequencing used immunoSEQ multiplex PCR; TCRdb keeps in-frame clones, though not all of them. This table has over 50,000 clones, 85% to 95% appearing once. These data are taken from a study of OX40 agonist ivuxolimab in advanced cancers. Turning to the study itself: Patients assigned to dose escalation were diagnosed with hepatocellular carcinoma, melanoma, renal cell or head and neck cancer.

The CDR3 totals 14 residues. Germline CDR1 is LNHNV and CDR2 is YYDKDF (reference sequence). With 1 base removed from V and 10 bases from J, the gap between germline ends came to 14 bases. Whole-study findings and limits: Doses of 0.1 to 3.0 mg/kg were accompanied by clonal expansion of CD4+ and CD8+ blood T cells by week 6. Averaging showed that CD8+ T cells had more expanded clones than CD4+ did.

This clonotype originated in an adult with an advanced solid tumor such as melanoma, head and neck, liver or kidney cancer. The rearrangement uses TRBV15 and TRBJ2-1; D perhaps matches TRBD1 (8 bases). The specimen comprised CD4+ or CD8+ T cells sorted from blood, sampled in a trial of the OX40 agonist ivuxolimab. The CDR3 loop reads CATSRATGGGEQFF. CDR3 in DNA: TGTGCCACCAGCAGAGCTACAGGGGGGGGAGAGCAGTTCTTC.